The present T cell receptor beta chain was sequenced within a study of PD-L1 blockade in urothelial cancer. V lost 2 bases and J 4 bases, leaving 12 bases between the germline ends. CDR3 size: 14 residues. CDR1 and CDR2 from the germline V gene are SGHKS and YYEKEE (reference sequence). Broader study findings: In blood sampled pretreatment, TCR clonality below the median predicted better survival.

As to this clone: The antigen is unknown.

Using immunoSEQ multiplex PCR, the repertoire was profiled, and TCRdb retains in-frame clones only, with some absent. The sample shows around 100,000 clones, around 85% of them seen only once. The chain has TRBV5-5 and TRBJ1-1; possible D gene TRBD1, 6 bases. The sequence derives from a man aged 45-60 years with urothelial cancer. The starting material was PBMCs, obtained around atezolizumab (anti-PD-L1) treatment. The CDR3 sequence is CASSFGGRGTEAFF. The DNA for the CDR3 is TGTGCCAGCAGCTTTGGGGGCCGGGGCACTGAAGCTTTCTTT.